The T cell receptor beta chain described here comes from a study of CD8 T cells in Susac syndrome. The authors reverse transcribed roughly 0.5 to 1 ug RNA with random hexamers. One entry per CDR3 protein, called by TCRdb with MiXCR from the immunoSEQ multiplex PCR reads. This sample has about 120,000 distinct CDR3 sequences, with more than 90% found just once. The CDR3 length is 10 residues. Germline lookup yields CDR1 SQVTM and CDR2 ANQGSEA. V dropped 5 bases and J dropped 7 bases, with 8 bases sitting between them. Material: CD8+ T cells from PBMCs. The V gene is TRBV29-1, the J gene TRBJ1-1, with D unclear. This receptor was taken from a human donor with Susac syndrome. The CDR3: CSVKFVEAFF. CDR3 nucleotides: TGCAGCGTTAAATTCGTTGAAGCTTTCTTT.